Listed below are T cell receptor beta chains from one sample, sequenced in a study of cytomegalovirus exposure and HLA in healthy donors. Sequenced by immunoSEQ multiplex PCR; TCRdb stores in-frame clones only, minus some. The sample comprises about 170,000 clones, roughly 80% of which are singletons, and about 2.5% rests with the top ten. The sample comprised PBMCs. The receptors derive from a male donor in good health and CMV-seronegative. Both conserved end residues are trimmed from each CDR3. A D gene is named only where the DNA matches it firmly.

CDR3 protein	D gene	V gene	CDR3 length	J gene
ASSLVKGTSGTYEQY	TRBD2	TRBV5-5	15	TRBJ2-7
ATSRVRTGVREQY	TRBD1	TRBV15	13	TRBJ2-7
AWSIQGPYEQY	.	TRBV30	11	TRBJ2-7
ASSLLAGSGNTIY	.	TRBV7-9	13	TRBJ1-3
ASSSVRGPYEQY	TRBD1	TRBV5-1	12	TRBJ2-7
ASSSSGTAYSGNTIY	TRBD1	TRBV7-9	15	TRBJ1-3
ASLTGHQLCAYEQY	TRBD1	TRBV5-1	14	.
ASSWASGDTQY	TRBD2	TRBV7-7	11	TRBJ2-3
ASSWTEADQPQH	.	TRBV6-6	12	TRBJ1-5
ASSSSGGPYNEQF	TRBD2	TRBV10-2	13	TRBJ2-1
ASSARTGGYEQY	TRBD1	TRBV2	12	.
ASSTSMGRNEKLF	.	TRBV27	13	TRBJ1-4
ASRSIQGISTQY	.	TRBV11-2	12	TRBJ2-3
ASSETRGSTEAF	.	TRBV6-1	12	TRBJ1-1
ASSGGGGAQY	TRBD2	TRBV6-1	10	TRBJ2-3
ASSLALLTLDTGELF	.	TRBV7-6	15	TRBJ2-2
ATSRGWENYGYT	.	TRBV15	12	TRBJ1-2
ASSQERTGELF	.	TRBV14	11	TRBJ2-2
ASRGAGAHSPLH	.	TRBV27	12	TRBJ1-6
ASSLASGSGEKLF	.	TRBV5-1	13	TRBJ1-4
ASSFQGFGNTEAF	.	TRBV28	13	TRBJ1-1
ASSLWGVSGNTIY	.	TRBV5-5	13	TRBJ1-3
ASSPGQFRSPLH	TRBD1	TRBV5-1	12	TRBJ1-6
ASSPGDRGPEQY	TRBD1	TRBV6-5	12	TRBJ2-7
ASSYRRMNTEAF	.	TRBV6-5	12	TRBJ1-1
ASSSGWWTEAF	.	TRBV6-5	11	TRBJ1-1
ASSLMAGQGNSPLH	TRBD1	TRBV5-6	14	TRBJ1-6
ASSLFGTTNTEAF	.	TRBV2	13	TRBJ1-1
ASSDSRQGGYGYT	TRBD1	TRBV25-1	13	TRBJ1-2
ASSQVGGYEQY	.	TRBV4-1	11	TRBJ2-7
ASSYSGDSLGNTIY	.	TRBV6-5	14	TRBJ1-3
ASSEARYNYGYT	.	TRBV6-1	12	TRBJ1-2
ASSQDSTFITDTQY	.	TRBV4-1	14	TRBJ2-3
ASSYDSLSYEQY	.	TRBV5-1	12	TRBJ2-7
SVEGGQGARETQY	TRBD1	TRBV29-1	13	TRBJ2-5
AWSVQGPSGYT	.	TRBV30	11	TRBJ1-2
ASSPQRAGRYNEQF	.	TRBV9	14	TRBJ2-1
ASSPSLRTSLILSYNEQF	TRBD2	TRBV18	18	TRBJ2-1
AWSSGLAGELF	.	TRBV30	11	TRBJ2-2
ASLPRGQWTEAF	.	TRBV19	12	TRBJ1-1
ASSLGQDDEKLF	TRBD1	TRBV4-1	12	TRBJ1-4
ASSPVVIGTADTGELF	.	TRBV18	16	TRBJ2-2
ASSFPGQGEQF	TRBD1	TRBV27	11	TRBJ2-1
ASSPDREKSYT	TRBD1	TRBV18	11	TRBJ1-2
ASSRGGPNENSQY	TRBD2	TRBV5-1	13	TRBJ2-4
ASSLRGTGGYT	.	TRBV5-4	11	TRBJ1-2
ASSYFSGNLGGYT	.	TRBV6-6	13	TRBJ1-2
ASSQDPVRSGANGLT	.	TRBV4-3	15	TRBJ2-6
ATRQGGDIMEQY	TRBD1	TRBV6-1	12	TRBJ2-7
ASSEGFLWLAATYEQY	TRBD2	TRBV6-1	16	TRBJ2-7
ASRFDQPSGGGAKNIQY	.	TRBV12-2	17	TRBJ2-4
ASRPRDSSYNEQF	TRBD1	TRBV6-6	13	TRBJ2-1